One and the same sample provided the 15 T cell receptor beta chains below, sequenced in a study of blood T cell repertoires in COVID-19. Here immunoSEQ multiplex PCR was the method, and the copy in TCRdb shows in-frame clones only, minus some. The repertoire holds 130,000 to 150,000 clones, with around 85% as singletons. The specimen was PBMCs or T cells enriched from blood (not recorded which). Receptor source: a woman aged 35 to 49 who had recovered from COVID-19.

This sequence joins TRBV10-3 and TRBJ2-3; the D gene is possibly TRBD1 (6 bases). The V end lost 2 bases, the J end lost 0 bases, and 15 bases lay between the germline ends. The CDR3 runs to 17 residues. Germline lookup yields CDR1 ENHRY and CDR2 SYGVKD. The CDR3 bases are TGTGCCATCAGTGAGGCGCCGACAGGTTCTAGCACAGATACGCAGTATTTT. Translated, it gives CAISEAPTGSSTDTQYF.

This clone showed up just once. The chain joins TRBV27 to TRBJ1-4; a weak D match, TRBD1 (6 bases). Germline assignment: CDR1 MNHEY and CDR2 SMNVEV (reference sequence). There are 17 residues in the CDR3. V was trimmed by 10 bases and J by 6 bases, leaving 27 bases between them. The CDR3 loop is CATSDKSKGAGDEKLFF. The CDR3 region has the DNA TGTGCCACATCGGATAAAAGTAAAGGGGCAGGGGATGAAAAACTGTTTTTT. The full variable domain, completed using reference TRBV27 and TRBJ1-4, is EAQVTQNPRYLITVTGKKLTVTCSQNMNHEYMSWYRQDPGLGLRQIYYSMNVEVTDKGDVPEGYKVSRKEKRNFPLILESPSPNQTSLYFCATSDKSKGAGDEKLFFGSGTQLSVL.

This rearrangement joins TRBV6-5 to TRBJ1-4; perhaps TRBD1 as D (5 bases). In germline, CDR1 is MNHEY, CDR2 SVGAGI. V was shortened by 2 bases and J by 6 bases, with 10 bases between the two germline ends. CDR3 length: 14 amino acids. The CDR3 DNA reads TGTGCCAGCAGTTACGGGAGGGGTGATGAAAAACTGTTTTTT. It encodes CASSYGRGDEKLFF.

The chain is built from TRBV5-1 and TRBJ2-5; possibly TRBD1 for D (6 bases). The CDR3 totals 12 residues. V was pared by 5 bases and J by 4 bases, with 9 bases between. Germline V lookup: CDR1 SGHRS, CDR2 YFSETQ. CDR3 coding DNA: TGCGCCAGCAGACTGGACAGAGAGACCCAGTACTTC. This sequence encodes CASRLDRETQYF.

This sequence joins TRBV7-9 and TRBJ1-1; D is perhaps TRBD1 (6 bases). The V end lost 7 bases, the J end lost 1 base, and 10 bases lay between the germline ends. Germline values: CDR1 SEHNR, CDR2 FQNEAQ (reference sequence). This CDR3 spans 13 amino acids. The CDR3 nucleotides are TGTGCCAGCACCCAGACAGGGAACACTGAAGCTTTCTTT. It translates to CASTQTGNTEAFF.

The chain combines TRBV30 with TRBJ2-5; 13 bases fit TRBD2. The V segment lost 1 base and the J segment 7 bases; nucleotides outside the gene matches: 9. Germline V gives CDR1 GTSNPN, CDR2 SVGIG (reference sequence). This CDR3 is built from 16 residues. CDR3 loop: CAWSGRTSGSLGTQYF. The CDR3, as DNA: TGTGCCTGGAGTGGGCGGACTAGCGGGAGTTTGGGGACCCAGTACTTC.

This chain connects TRBV9 to TRBJ1-2, with D unclear. This CDR3 spans 11 amino acids. Germline V CDR1 and CDR2: SGDLS, YYNGEE. Trimming took 0 bases from V and 10 from J, leaving 7 bases between them. This CDR3 is CASSVGRSYTF. The CDR3 nucleotides are TGTGCCAGCAGCGTAGGGCGGTCCTACACCTTC.

This clone was counted a single time. As DNA, the CDR3 is TGTGCCAGCAGTGACTGGACAGGGGGCATCGATACGCAGTATTTT. Protein product: CASSDWTGGIDTQYF. The chain combines TRBV6-4 with TRBJ2-3; 11 bases are a match to TRBD1. V lost 1 base, J lost 6 bases, and 3 bases stayed unmatched. CDR3 size: 15 residues. CDR1 is MRHNA, CDR2 SNTAGT, per germline.

The V and J genes are TRBV3-1 (or the pseudogene TRBV3-2) and TRBJ2-7; 9 bases line up with TRBD2. The CDR3 loop spans 16 amino acids. Per germline, CDR1 LGHDT and CDR2 YNNKEL (reference sequence). V was pared by 1 base and J by 2 bases, with 6 bases of the junction left unmatched. The CDR3 sequence is CASSQGQLAGAYEQYF. The CDR3 bases are TGTGCCAGCAGCCAAGGTCAACTAGCGGGTGCCTACGAGCAGTACTTC.

The J gene is TRBJ2-2, the V gene TRBV6-6; D ambiguous. The CDR3 extends over 13 amino acids. Germline V lookup: CDR1 MNHNY, CDR2 SVGAGI (reference sequence). V dropped 10 bases and J dropped 4 bases, with 13 bases sitting between them. CDR3 protein: CATLSPGTGELFF. For the CDR3, the DNA is TGTGCCACCTTAAGCCCGGGCACCGGGGAGCTGTTTTTT.

The chain is built from TRBV7-9 and TRBJ2-5; TRBD1 matches at 10 bases. From germline, CDR1 is SEHNR and CDR2 FQNEAQ (reference sequence). The J segment lost 5 bases and the V segment lost 3 bases, leaving 6 bases of the junction unmatched. The CDR3 runs 15 residues. The CDR3 sequence: CASSLRQGASETQYF. The DNA for the CDR3 is TGTGCCAGCAGCTTGCGACAGGGGGCGTCGGAGACCCAGTACTTC.

The J gene is TRBJ1-2, the V gene TRBV7-8, with 8 bases identical to TRBD1. Germline loops: CDR1 SGHVS, CDR2 FQNEAQ. Unmatched junction bases numbered 2, after V lost 1 base and J lost 4 bases. The CDR3 consists of 14 residues. This CDR3 reads CASSLGQGAYGYTF. DNA of the CDR3: TGTGCCAGCAGCTTAGGTCAGGGGGCCTATGGCTACACCTTC.

V is TRBV5-1 and J is TRBJ2-6, with D tentatively TRBD1 (6 bases). The V gene lost 4 bases and the J gene lost 4 bases, with 15 bases spanning the gap. The CDR3 loop spans 16 amino acids. CDR1 is SGHRS, CDR2 YFSETQ, per germline. The CDR3 DNA follows: TGCGCCAGCAGCGTACAGGGTACCCCCGGGGCCAACGTCCTGACTTTC. Its translation: CASSVQGTPGANVLTF.

The CDR3 sequence is CASSSRPGDRSPLHF. The DNA for the CDR3 is TGTGCCAGCAGCTCACGGCCGGGTGATCGGTCACCCCTCCACTTT. This chain uses TRBV5-5 with TRBJ1-6; D gene ambiguous. The length of the CDR3 is 15 residues. The V end lost 3 bases, the J end lost 10 bases, and 17 bases lay between the germline ends. Germline assignment: CDR1 SGHKS and CDR2 YYEKEE (reference sequence).

The chain uses TRBV2 and TRBJ1-6; 9 bases fit TRBD1. The J segment lost 6 bases and the V segment lost 7 bases, leaving 1 base of the junction unmatched. This CDR3 comprises 13 residues. Germline-derived CDR1 and CDR2 are SNHLY and FYNNEI. CDR3 bases: TGTGCCAGCATGGGACAGGGTAATTCACCCCTCCACTTT. Its translation is CASMGQGNSPLHF.